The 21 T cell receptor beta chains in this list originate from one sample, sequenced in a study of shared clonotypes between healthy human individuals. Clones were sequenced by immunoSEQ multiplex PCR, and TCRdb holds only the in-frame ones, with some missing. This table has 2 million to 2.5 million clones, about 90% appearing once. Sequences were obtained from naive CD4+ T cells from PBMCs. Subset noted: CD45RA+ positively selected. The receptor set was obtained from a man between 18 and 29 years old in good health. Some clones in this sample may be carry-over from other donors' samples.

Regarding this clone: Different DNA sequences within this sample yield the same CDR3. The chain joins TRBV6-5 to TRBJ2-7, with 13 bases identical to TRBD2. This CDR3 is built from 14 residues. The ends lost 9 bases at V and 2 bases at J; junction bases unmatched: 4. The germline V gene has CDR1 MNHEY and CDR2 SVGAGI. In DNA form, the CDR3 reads TGTGCCAGTTCACTAGCGGGAGGGACCTACGAGCAGTACTTC. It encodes CASSLAGGTYEQYF.

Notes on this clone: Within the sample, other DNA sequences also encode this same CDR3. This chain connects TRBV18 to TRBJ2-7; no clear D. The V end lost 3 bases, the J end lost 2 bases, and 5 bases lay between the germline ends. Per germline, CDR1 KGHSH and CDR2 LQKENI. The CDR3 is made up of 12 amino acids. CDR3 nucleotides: TGTGCCAGCTCACCCCTCCCCTACGAGCAGTACTTC. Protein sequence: CASSPLPYEQYF.

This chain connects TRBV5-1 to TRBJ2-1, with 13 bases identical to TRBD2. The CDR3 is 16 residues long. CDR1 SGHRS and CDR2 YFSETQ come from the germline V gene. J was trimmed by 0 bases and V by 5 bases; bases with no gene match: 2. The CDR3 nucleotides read TGCGCCAGCAGGACTAGCGGGGGGAGCTCCTACAATGAGCAGTTCTTC. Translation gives CASRTSGGSSYNEQFF.

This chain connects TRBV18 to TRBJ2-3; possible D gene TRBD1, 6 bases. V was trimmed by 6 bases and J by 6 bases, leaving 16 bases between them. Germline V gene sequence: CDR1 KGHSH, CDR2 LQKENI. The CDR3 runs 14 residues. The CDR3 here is CASSKGDFADTQYF. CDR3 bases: TGTGCCAGCTCTAAGGGGGATTTTGCCGATACGCAGTATTTT.

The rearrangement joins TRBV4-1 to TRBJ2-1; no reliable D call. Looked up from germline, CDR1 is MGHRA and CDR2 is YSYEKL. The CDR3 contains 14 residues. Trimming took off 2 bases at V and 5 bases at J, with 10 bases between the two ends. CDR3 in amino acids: CASSQSRPNNEQFF. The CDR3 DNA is TGCGCCAGCAGCCAATCCAGACCCAACAATGAGCAGTTCTTC.

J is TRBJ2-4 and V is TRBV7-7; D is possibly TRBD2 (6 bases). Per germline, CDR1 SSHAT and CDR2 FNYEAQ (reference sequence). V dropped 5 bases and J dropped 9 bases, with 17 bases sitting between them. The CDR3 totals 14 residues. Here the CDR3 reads CASSPGGEGAIQYF. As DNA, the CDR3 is TGTGCCAGCAGCCCCGGAGGGGAAGGGGCCATTCAGTACTTC.

The CDR3: CASSPPSPAGQYF. CDR3 bases: TGTGCCAGCTCACCACCCTCCCCGGCTGGGCAGTACTTC. The chain employs TRBV18 and TRBJ2-7; D gene unclear. Trimming cost V 0 bases and J 9 bases, with 12 bases left between them. The CDR3 totals 13 residues. Germline CDR1 reads KGHSH; CDR2 reads LQKENI.

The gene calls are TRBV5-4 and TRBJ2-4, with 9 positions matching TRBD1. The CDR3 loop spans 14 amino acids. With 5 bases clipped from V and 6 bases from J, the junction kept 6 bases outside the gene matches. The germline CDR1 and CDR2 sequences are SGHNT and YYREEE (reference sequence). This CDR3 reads CASSTQGAPNIQYF. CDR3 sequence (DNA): TGTGCCAGCAGTACACAGGGGGCTCCAAACATTCAGTACTTC.

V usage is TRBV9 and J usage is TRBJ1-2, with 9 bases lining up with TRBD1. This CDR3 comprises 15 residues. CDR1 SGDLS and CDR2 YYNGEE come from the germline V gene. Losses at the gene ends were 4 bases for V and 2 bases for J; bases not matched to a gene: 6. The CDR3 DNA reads TGTGCCAGCAGCCCGGGACAGGGAAACAACTATGGCTACACCTTC. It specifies CASSPGQGNNYGYTF.

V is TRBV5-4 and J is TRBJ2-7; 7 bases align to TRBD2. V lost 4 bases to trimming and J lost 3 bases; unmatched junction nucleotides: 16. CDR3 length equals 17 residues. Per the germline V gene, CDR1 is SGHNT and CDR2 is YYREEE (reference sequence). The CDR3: CASSPAGRASGGYEQYF. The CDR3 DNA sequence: TGTGCCAGCAGCCCCGCTGGTAGGGCTTCGGGGGGCTACGAGCAGTACTTC.

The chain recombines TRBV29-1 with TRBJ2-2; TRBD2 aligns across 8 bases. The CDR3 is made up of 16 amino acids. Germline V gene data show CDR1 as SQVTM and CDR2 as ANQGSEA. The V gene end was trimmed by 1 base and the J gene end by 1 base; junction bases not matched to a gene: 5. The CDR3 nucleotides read TGCAGCGTTGAAGCGGCGGGGGGCTGGAACACCGGGGAGCTGTTTTTT. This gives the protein CSVEAAGGWNTGELFF.

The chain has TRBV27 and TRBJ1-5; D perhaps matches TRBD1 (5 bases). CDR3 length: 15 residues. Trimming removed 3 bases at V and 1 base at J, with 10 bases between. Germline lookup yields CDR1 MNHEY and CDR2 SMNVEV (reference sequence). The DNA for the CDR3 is TGTGCCAGCAGTTTTGGGGGTAGGAGCAATCAGCCCCAGCATTTT. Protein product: CASSFGGRSNQPQHF.

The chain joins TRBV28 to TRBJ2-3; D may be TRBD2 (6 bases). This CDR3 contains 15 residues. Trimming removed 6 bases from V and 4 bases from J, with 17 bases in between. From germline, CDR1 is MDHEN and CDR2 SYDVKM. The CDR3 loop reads CASSPSGRGADTQYF. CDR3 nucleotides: TGTGCCAGCAGCCCTTCCGGGAGAGGGGCAGATACGCAGTATTTT.

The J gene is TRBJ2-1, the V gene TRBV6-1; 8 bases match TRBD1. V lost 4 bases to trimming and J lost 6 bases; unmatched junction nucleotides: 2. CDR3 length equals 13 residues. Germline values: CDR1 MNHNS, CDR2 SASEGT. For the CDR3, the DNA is TGTGCCAGCAGTGGAACAGGGGGCAATGAGCAGTTCTTC. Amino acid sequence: CASSGTGGNEQFF.

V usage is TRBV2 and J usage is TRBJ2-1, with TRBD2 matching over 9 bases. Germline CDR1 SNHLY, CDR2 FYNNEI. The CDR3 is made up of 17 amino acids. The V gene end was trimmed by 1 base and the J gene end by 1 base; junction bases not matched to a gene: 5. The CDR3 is CASSEGSSGDSYNEQFF. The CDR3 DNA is TGTGCCAGCAGTGAAGGGTCTAGCGGGGATTCCTACAATGAGCAGTTCTTC. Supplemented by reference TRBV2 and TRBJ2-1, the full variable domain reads EPEVTQTPSHQVTQMGQEVILRCVPISNHLYFYWYRQILGQKVEFLVSFYNNEISEKSEIFDDQFSVERPDGSNFTLKIRSTKLEDSAMYFCASSEGSSGDSYNEQFFGPGTRLTVL.

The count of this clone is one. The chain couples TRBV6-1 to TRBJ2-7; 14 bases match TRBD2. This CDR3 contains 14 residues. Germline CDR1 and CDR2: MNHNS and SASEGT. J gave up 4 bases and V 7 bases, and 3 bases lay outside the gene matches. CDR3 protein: CASTTSGRVYEQYF. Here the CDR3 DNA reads TGTGCCAGCACGACTAGCGGGAGGGTGTACGAGCAGTACTTC.

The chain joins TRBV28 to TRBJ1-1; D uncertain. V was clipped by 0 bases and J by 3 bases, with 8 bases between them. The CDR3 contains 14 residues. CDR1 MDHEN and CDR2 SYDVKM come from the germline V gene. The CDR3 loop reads CASSLWPTDTEAFF. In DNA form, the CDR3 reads TGTGCCAGCAGTTTATGGCCAACGGACACTGAAGCTTTCTTT.

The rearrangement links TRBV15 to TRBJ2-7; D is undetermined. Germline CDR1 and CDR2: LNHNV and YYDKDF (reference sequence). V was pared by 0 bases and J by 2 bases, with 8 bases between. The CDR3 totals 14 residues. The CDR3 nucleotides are TGTGCCACCAGCAGAGAGTGGGGAACCTACGAGCAGTACTTC. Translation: CATSREWGTYEQYF.

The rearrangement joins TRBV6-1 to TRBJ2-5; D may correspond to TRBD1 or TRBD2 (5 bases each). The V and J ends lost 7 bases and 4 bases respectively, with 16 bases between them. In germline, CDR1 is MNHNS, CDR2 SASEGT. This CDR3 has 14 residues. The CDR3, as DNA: TGTGCCAGCATGAGAACCGGGGCCCGAGAGACCCAGTACTTC. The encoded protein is CASMRTGARETQYF.

The CDR3 here is CASSYSFNGELFF. CDR3 bases: TGTGCCAGCAGTTACTCCTTTAACGGGGAGCTGTTTTTT. The chain employs TRBV6-5 and TRBJ2-2; D is uncertain. CDR3 length: 13 amino acids. Germline V lookup: CDR1 MNHEY, CDR2 SVGAGI. V dropped 0 bases and J dropped 7 bases, with 6 bases sitting between them.

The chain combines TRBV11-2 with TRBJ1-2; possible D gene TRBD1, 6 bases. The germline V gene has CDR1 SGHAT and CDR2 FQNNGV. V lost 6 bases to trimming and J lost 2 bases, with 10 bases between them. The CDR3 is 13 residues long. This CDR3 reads CASRSGGNYGYTF. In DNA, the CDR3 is TGTGCCAGCAGGAGTGGGGGCAACTATGGCTACACCTTC.